The TCR beta chain described here comes from a study of blood T cell repertoires in COVID-19. The overall study: Material from acute and convalescent COVID-19 was sourced from the United States, Italy and Spain. From T cells, B-cell-depleted T cells, or PBMCs came the material, which was cDNA or gDNA.

Per the authors' pipeline: Amplification of reference gene primers provided the estimated nucleated cell counts. Produced via immunoSEQ multiplex PCR; TCRdb's table is partial and in-frame only. V and J calls and clone size are given by that table; D and trimming were obtained from the DNA. Of about 410,000 clones in the sample, around 86% were seen once. V was clipped by 0 bases and J by 4 bases; unmatched bases: 6. Germline V gene data show CDR1 as MGHRA and CDR2 as YSYEKL. CDR3 length: 16 residues. This receptor was obtained from a woman between 25 and 40 years old with active or convalescent COVID-19. Sequenced input: peripheral blood. V is TRBV4-1 and J is TRBJ2-1; 7 nucleotides align to TRBD1. The CDR3 nucleotides read TGCGCCAGCAGCCAAGATAGACAGGGATTATACAATGAGCAGTTCTTC. It translates to CASSQDRQGLYNEQFF.